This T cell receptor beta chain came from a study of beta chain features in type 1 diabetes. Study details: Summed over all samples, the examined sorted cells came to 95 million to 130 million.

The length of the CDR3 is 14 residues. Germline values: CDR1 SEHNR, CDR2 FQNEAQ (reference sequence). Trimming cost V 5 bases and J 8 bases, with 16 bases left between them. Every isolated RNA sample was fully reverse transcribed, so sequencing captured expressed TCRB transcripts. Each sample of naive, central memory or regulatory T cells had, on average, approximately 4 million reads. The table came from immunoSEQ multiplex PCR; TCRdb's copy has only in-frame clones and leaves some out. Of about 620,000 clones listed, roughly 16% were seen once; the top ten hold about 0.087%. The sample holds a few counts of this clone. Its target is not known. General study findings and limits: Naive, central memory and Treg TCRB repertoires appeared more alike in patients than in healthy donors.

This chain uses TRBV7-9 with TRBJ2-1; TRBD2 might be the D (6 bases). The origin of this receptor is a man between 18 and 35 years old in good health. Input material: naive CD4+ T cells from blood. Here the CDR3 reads CASSGAGRNYEQFF. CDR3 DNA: TGTGCCAGCAGCGGTGCGGGGAGGAACTATGAGCAGTTCTTC.